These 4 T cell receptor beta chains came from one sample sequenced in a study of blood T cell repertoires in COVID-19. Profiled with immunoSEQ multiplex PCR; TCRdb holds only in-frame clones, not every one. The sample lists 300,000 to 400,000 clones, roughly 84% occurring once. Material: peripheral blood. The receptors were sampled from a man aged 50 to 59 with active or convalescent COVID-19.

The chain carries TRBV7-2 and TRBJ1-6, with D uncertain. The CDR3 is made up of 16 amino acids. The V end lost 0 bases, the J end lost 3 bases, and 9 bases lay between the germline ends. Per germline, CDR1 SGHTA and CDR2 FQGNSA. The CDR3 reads CASSLAGGGYNSPLHF. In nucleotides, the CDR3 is TGTGCCAGCAGCTTAGCCGGAGGAGGCTATAATTCACCCCTCCACTTT. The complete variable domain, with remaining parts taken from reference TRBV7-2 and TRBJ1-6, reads GAGVSQSPSNKVTEKGKDVELRCDPISGHTALYWYRQSLGQGLEFLIYFQGNSAPDKSGLPSDRFSAERTGGSVSTLTIQRTQQEDSAVYLCASSLAGGGYNSPLHFGNGTRLTVT.

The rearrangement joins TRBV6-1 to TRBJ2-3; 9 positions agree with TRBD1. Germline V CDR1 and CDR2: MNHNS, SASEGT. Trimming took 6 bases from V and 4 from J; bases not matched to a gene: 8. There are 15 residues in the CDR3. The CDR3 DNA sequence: TGTGCCAGCAGAAATCGGGACAGGGTCCCAGATACGCAGTATTTT. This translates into CASRNRDRVPDTQYF.

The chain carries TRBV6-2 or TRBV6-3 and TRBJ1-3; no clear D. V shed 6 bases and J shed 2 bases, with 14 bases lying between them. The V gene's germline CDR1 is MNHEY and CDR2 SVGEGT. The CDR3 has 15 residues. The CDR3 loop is CASSLPTIPGNTIYF. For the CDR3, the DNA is TGTGCCAGCAGCCTTCCGACAATCCCTGGAAACACCATATATTTT.

For the CDR3, the DNA is TGTGCCAGCCGGACAGAGCTCTATTACGAGCAGTACTTC. It codes for CASRTELYYEQYF. The chain carries TRBV5-8 and TRBJ2-7; D is perhaps TRBD1 (6 bases). The germline V gene encodes CDR1 SGHTS and CDR2 YDEGEE. The CDR3 runs to 13 residues. Trimming stripped 7 bases from V and 4 bases from J, with 15 bases between.